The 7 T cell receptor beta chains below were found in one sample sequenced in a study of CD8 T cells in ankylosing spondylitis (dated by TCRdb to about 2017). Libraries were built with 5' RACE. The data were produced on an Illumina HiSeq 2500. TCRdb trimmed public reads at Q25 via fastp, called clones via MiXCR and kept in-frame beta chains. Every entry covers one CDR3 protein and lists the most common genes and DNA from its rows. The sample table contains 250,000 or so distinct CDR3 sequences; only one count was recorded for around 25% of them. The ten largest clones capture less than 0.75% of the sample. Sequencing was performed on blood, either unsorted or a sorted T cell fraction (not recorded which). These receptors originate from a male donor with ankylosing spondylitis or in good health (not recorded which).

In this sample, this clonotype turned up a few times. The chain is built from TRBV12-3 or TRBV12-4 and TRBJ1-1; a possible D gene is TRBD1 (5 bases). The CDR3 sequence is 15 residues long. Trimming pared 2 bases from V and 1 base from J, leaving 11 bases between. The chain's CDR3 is CASSLLGRRNTEAFF. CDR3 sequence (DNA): TGTGCCAGCAGTTTATTGGGACGGAGGAACACTGAAGCTTTCTTT.

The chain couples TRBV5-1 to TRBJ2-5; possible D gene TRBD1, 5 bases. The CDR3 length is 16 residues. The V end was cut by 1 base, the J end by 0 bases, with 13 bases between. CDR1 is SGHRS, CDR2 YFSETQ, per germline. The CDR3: CASSLNWSGNQETQYF. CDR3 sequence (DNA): TGCGCCAGCAGCTTGAATTGGTCAGGGAACCAAGAGACCCAGTACTTC.

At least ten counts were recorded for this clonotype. The CDR3 spells CAIGWTLRNEQFF. CDR3 DNA sequence: TGTGCCATCGGATGGACACTAAGGAATGAGCAGTTCTTC. The genes are TRBV10-3 and TRBJ2-1, with D possibly matching TRBD1 (5 bases). This CDR3 is 13 amino acids long. The ends were cut back, 8 bases at V and 7 bases at J, with 15 bases in the middle. Germline CDR1 and CDR2: ENHRY and SYGVKD.

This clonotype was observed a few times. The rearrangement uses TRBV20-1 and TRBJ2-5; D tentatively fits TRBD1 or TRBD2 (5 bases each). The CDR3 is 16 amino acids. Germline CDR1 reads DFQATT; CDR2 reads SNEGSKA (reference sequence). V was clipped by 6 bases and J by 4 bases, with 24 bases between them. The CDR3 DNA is TGCAGTGCCACTCTACCCGGAAAGGGGACGGGAGAGACCCAGTACTTC. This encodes CSATLPGKGTGETQYF.

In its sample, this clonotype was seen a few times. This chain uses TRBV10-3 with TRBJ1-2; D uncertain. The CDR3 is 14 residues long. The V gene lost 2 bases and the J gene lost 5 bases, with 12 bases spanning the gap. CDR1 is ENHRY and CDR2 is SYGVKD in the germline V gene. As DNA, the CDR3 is TGTGCCATCAGTGAGCAGGCAGGCCCATATGGCTACACCTTC. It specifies CAISEQAGPYGYTF.

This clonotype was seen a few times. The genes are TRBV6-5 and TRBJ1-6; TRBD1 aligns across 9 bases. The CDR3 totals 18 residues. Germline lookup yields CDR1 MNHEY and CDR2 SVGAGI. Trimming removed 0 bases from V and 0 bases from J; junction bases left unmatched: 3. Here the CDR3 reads CASSYSRTGDSYNSPLHF. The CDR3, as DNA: TGTGCCAGCAGTTACTCAAGGACAGGGGACTCCTATAATTCACCCCTCCACTTT.

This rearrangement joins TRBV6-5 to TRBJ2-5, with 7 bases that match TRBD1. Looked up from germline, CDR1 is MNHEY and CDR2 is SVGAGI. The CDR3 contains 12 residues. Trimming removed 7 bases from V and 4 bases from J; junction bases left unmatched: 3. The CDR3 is CASTRQGETQYF. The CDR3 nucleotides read TGTGCCAGCACCCGACAGGGAGAGACCCAGTACTTC.